Below, 9 T cell receptor beta chains from the same sample are listed, as sequenced in a study of regulatory T cells in long-lasting Graves disease. The time point is: persistent/refractory GD, antithyroid drugs over 5 years with positive TRAb. Scientists built the TCR library using RNA that was extracted from PBMCs. CDR3 regions were amplified by Arm-PCR using iRepertoire HTBI primers to build TCR beta libraries. TCRdb called the multiplex PCR reads again in MiXCR, with one record for every CDR3 protein. Of roughly 400,000 distinct CDR3 sequences listed, less than 25% were seen once; the top ten hold about 20%. Source: peripheral blood mononuclear cells (PBMCs), taken when the disease was refractory, from a patient treated with antithyroid drugs. These receptor sequences come from a female donor with Graves disease.

This clonotype was picked up many times. The V gene is TRBV2, the J gene TRBJ1-4; the D is unclear. Trimming pared 7 bases from V and 8 bases from J, leaving 17 bases between. CDR1 and CDR2 (germline): SNHLY, FYNNEI. This CDR3 has 14 residues. The CDR3: CASTQDTFSEKLFF. The CDR3 coding sequence is TGTGCCAGCACTCAAGACACGTTTAGCGAAAAACTGTTTTTT.

The sample holds many counts of this clonotype. The genes are TRBV28 and TRBJ2-2; no definite D call. V was trimmed by 5 bases and J by 6 bases, leaving 13 bases between them. The CDR3 length is 14 residues. Per the germline V gene, CDR1 is MDHEN and CDR2 is SYDVKM. The CDR3 reads CASSPYMVAGELFF. The CDR3 DNA follows: TGTGCCAGCAGTCCTTACATGGTCGCCGGGGAGCTGTTTTTT.

In this sample, this clonotype turned up many times. This chain uses TRBV12-3 or TRBV12-4 with TRBJ1-5; D not resolved. The CDR3 totals 16 residues. V lost 5 bases to trimming and J lost 0 bases, with 14 bases between them. The CDR3 loop reads CASSPKEAYSNQPQHF. The DNA for the CDR3 is TGTGCCAGCAGTCCCAAGGAGGCCTATAGCAATCAGCCCCAGCATTTT.

This clonotype was recorded many times. The chain recombines TRBV2 with TRBJ2-7; D remains unclear. Trimming removed 8 bases at V and 2 bases at J, with 13 bases between. Germline V gene lookup returns CDR1 SNHLY and CDR2 FYNNEI. The CDR3 consists of 13 residues. The CDR3, as DNA: TGTGCCAGCCACCAGTCGATCCCCTACGAGCAGTACTTC. Amino acids: CASHQSIPYEQYF.

Note on this clonotype: Since a much larger clone is just one base distant, this may be a read error. The chain recombines TRBV2 with TRBJ1-3, with D possibly TRBD1 on 6 matching bases. Per the germline V gene, CDR1 is SNHLY and CDR2 is FYNNEI. CDR3 length equals 12 residues. Deletions cut 4 bases from V and 8 bases from J, with 9 bases between. CDR3 protein: CASSGQVDTIYF. CDR3 DNA sequence: TGTGCCAGCAGTGGACAGGTCGACACCATATATTTT.

In this sample, this clonotype turned up many times. The chain recombines TRBV6-1 with TRBJ1-5; 7 positions agree with TRBD1. The ends lost 7 bases at V and 2 bases at J; junction bases unmatched: 14. Germline V gene sequence: CDR1 MNHNS, CDR2 SASEGT. This CDR3 is built from 17 residues. This CDR3 is CASIPGAGGRGNQPQHF. CDR3 DNA: TGTGCCAGCATCCCCGGGGCAGGGGGAAGGGGCAATCAGCCCCAGCATTTT.

The chain joins TRBV12-3 or TRBV12-4 to TRBJ2-2; D may be TRBD2 (7 bases). The germline V and J ends were trimmed by 4 bases and 0 bases, with 12 bases remaining between them. CDR3 length equals 16 residues. The CDR3 DNA is TGTGCCAGCAGTTCACAGGGACTACCGAACACCGGGGAGCTGTTTTTT. It translates to CASSSQGLPNTGELFF.

Many counts were recorded for this clonotype. This sequence joins TRBV2 and TRBJ1-2; 11 nucleotides align to TRBD1. V lost 4 bases to trimming and J lost 6 bases; unmatched junction nucleotides: 1. Germline lookup yields CDR1 SNHLY and CDR2 FYNNEI. CDR3 size: 13 residues. The DNA for the CDR3 is TGTGCCAGCAGTGGGGGACAGGGGGATGGCTACACCTTC. It translates to CASSGGQGDGYTF.

This chain connects TRBV20-1 to TRBJ2-7, with 7 bases that match TRBD1. The CDR3 has 12 amino acids. Germline lookup yields CDR1 DFQATT and CDR2 SNEGSKA (reference sequence). Germline trimming cut 6 bases from V and 3 bases from J; bases unmatched to any gene: 5. This CDR3 is CSARQGYYEQYF. Written as DNA, the CDR3 is TGCAGTGCCCGACAGGGTTACTACGAGCAGTACTTC.